The 27 T cell receptor beta chains below come from one sample, sequenced in a study of T cell clonality in common variable immunodeficiency. TCRdb's table, derived via immunoSEQ multiplex PCR, lists solely in-frame clones and lacks some. Singletons are absent from the sample, which has 50,000 to 65,000 clones. Sequencing was performed on peripheral blood mononuclear cells. The receptors were sampled from a person aged 18 to 75 in good health.

This clone was counted at least ten times. The DNA ends 3 residues before the CDR3 does, and the rest of the CDR3 is filled in from the germline J gene. The chain couples TRBV5-1 to TRBJ2-2, with unresolved D. Germline CDR1 SGHRS, CDR2 YFSETQ. This CDR3 is built from 15 residues. The V and J ends lost 0 bases and 0 bases respectively, with 6 bases between them. The CDR3 protein is CASSLALPNTGELFF. The CDR3 bases that were read are TGCGCCAGCAGCTTGGCACTTCCGAACACCGGGGAG.

On this clone itself: With the read ending 3 residues before the CDR3 end, the germline J gene is used to fill in that end. The V gene is TRBV18, the J gene TRBJ2-4; a weak D match, TRBD2 (6 bases). The CDR3 covers 13 residues. The germline CDR1 and CDR2 sequences are KGHSH and LQKENI. CDR3 in amino acids: CASSPDQLGGQYF. CDR3 bases read: TGTGCCAGCTCACCGGACCAGTTGGGGGGT.

This clone occurred many times. The read ends 3 residues early relative to the CDR3; the germline J gene fills the gap. The rearrangement uses TRBV5-1 and TRBJ1-5; D gene ambiguous. Per germline, CDR1 SGHRS and CDR2 YFSETQ. The ends were cut back, 1 base at V and 2 bases at J, with 10 bases in the middle. The CDR3 totals 15 residues. CDR3 amino acids: CASSLNRRGNQPQHF. CDR3 DNA, as far as it was read: TGCGCCAGCAGCTTGAACCGTCGGGGCAATCAGCCC. The whole variable domain, remainder taken from reference TRBV5-1 and TRBJ1-5, is KAGVTQTPRYLIKTRGQQVTLSCSPISGHRSVSWYQQTPGQGLQFLFEYFSETQRNKGNFPGRFSGRQFSNSRSEMNVSTLELGDSALYLCASSLNRRGNQPQHFGDGTRLSIL.

With respect to this clone: The sequenced fragment ends 3 residues before the CDR3 boundary, so the rest is inferred from the germline J gene. V gene TRBV30 combines with J gene TRBJ1-2; D gene unclear. Looked up from germline, CDR1 is GTSNPN and CDR2 is SVGIG (reference sequence). CDR3 length: 12 amino acids. The CDR3 spells CAWNPSGYDYTF. The sequenced part of the CDR3 DNA is TGTGCCTGGAATCCGAGCGGCTACGAC.

This clone was found many times. The read ends 3 residues before the CDR3 terminus; that terminus is restored from the germline J gene. V is TRBV19 and J is TRBJ1-1, with D possibly matching TRBD1 (5 bases). This CDR3 has 16 amino acids. V shed 4 bases and J shed 0 bases, with 15 bases lying between them. Germline CDR1 reads LNHDA; CDR2 reads SQIVND (reference sequence). The CDR3 spells CASSNPPGNVNTEAFF. The CDR3 bases that were read are TGTGCCAGTAGTAACCCCCCAGGGAACGTGAACACTGAA. Complete variable domain (other parts from reference TRBV19 and TRBJ1-1): DGGITQSPKYLFRKEGQNVTLSCEQNLNHDAMYWYRQDPGQGLRLIYYSQIVNDFQKGDIAEGYSVSREKKESFPLTVTSAQKNPTAFYLCASSNPPGNVNTEAFFGQGTRLTVV.

This clone was counted ten times or more. The read ends 3 residues early relative to the CDR3; the germline J gene fills the gap. The V call is TRBV5-1, the J call TRBJ1-5, with TRBD1 matching 8 bases. With 1 base clipped from V and 4 bases from J, the junction kept 4 bases outside the gene matches. The CDR3 runs to 15 residues. Germline V gives CDR1 SGHRS, CDR2 YFSETQ. The CDR3 here is CASSLNTGGNQPQHF. The CDR3 bases that were read are TGCGCCAGCAGCTTGAATACAGGGGGGAATCAGCCC.

As concerns this clone: The CDR3 goes on 3 residues after the read ends, and that part is filled in from the germline J gene. The chain is built from TRBV6-4 and TRBJ2-1; a weak D match, TRBD1 (6 bases). The CDR3 sequence is 13 residues long. V was clipped by 4 bases and J by 5 bases, with 9 bases between them. Per germline, CDR1 MRHNA and CDR2 SNTAGT. CDR3 DNA, as far as it was read: TGTGCCAGCAGTGGGACAGCGAACAATGAG. It specifies CASSGTANNE. The entire CDR3 protein reads CASSGTANNEQFF.

This clone was detected ten times or more. The CDR3 goes on 3 residues after the read ends, and that part is filled in from the germline J gene. The V call is TRBV7-3, the J call TRBJ2-7, with D tentatively TRBD2 (6 bases). Trimming pared 3 bases from V and 3 bases from J, leaving 12 bases between. The V gene's germline CDR1 is SGHTA and CDR2 FQGTGA. This CDR3 is built from 14 residues. The CDR3 reads CASSLNPGLYEQYF. Incomplete CDR3 DNA: TGTGCCAGCAGCTTGAACCCGGGACTCTACGAG. Based on the CDR3 plus reference TRBV7-3 and TRBJ2-7, the full variable domain is GAGVSQTPSNKVTEKGKYVELRCDPISGHTALYWYRQSLGQGPEFLIYFQGTGAADDSGLPNDRFFAVRPEGSVSTLKIQRTERGDSAVYLCASSLNPGLYEQYFGPGTRLTVT.

Points on this clone: Read coverage stops 3 residues before the CDR3 terminus; the germline J gene supplies the remainder. The chain uses TRBV7-9 and TRBJ1-2; the D is unclear. CDR3 length: 13 residues. V lost 2 bases and J lost 6, with 10 bases in between. Germline V CDR1 and CDR2: SEHNR, FQNEAQ (reference sequence). The chain's CDR3 is CASSLRQLDGYTF. Partial CDR3 DNA: TGTGCCAGCAGCTTAAGACAACTCGATGGC.

This clone has just a few counts. Read sequence stops 3 residues before the CDR3 end, and the germline J gene provides the missing end. This chain links TRBV2 with TRBJ1-3; 7 nucleotides line up with TRBD1. Germline V gives CDR1 SNHLY, CDR2 FYNNEI. The CDR3 contains 15 residues. Trimming took 5 bases from V and 4 from J; bases not matched to a gene: 8. CDR3 sequence reads: CASSYSGTEGNTIYF. The covered CDR3 bases are TGTGCCAGCAGTTACTCCGGGACAGAAGGAAACACC.

This clone was observed at least ten times. The read terminates 3 residues ahead of where the CDR3 ends, so the germline J gene completes it. The chain uses TRBV6-1 and TRBJ2-2; 9 bases fit TRBD1. V shed 8 bases, J shed 5 bases, and the junction held 6 bases outside the gene matches. CDR3 size: 14 residues. Germline lookup yields CDR1 MNHNS and CDR2 SASEGT. CDR3 in amino acids: CASRGQGRTGELFF. CDR3 DNA (partial): TGTGCCAGCCGTGGACAGGGGCGGACCGGGGAG.

To note about this clone: The read is 3 residues too short to cover the CDR3 end, so that end is filled in from the germline J gene. The chain carries TRBV6-1 and TRBJ1-2, with TRBD1 as a possible D gene (5 bases). The germline CDR1 and CDR2 sequences are MNHNS and SASEGT. CDR3 length: 16 amino acids. CDR3: CASSEEEGNPTYDYTF. The DNA read from the CDR3 is TGTGCCAGCAGTGAAGAAGAGGGGAATCCCACCTACGAC.

A word on this clone: The missing CDR3 end, 3 residues past where the read stops, is filled in from the germline J gene. The rearrangement uses TRBV6-2 or TRBV6-3 and TRBJ2-4; no clear D gene. V was cut by 6 bases and J by 0 bases, with 6 bases left in between. The CDR3 length is 13 residues. Germline CDR1 and CDR2: MNHEY and SVGEGT. The sequenced CDR3 bases are TGTGCCAGCAGCTACCGAGCCAAAAACATT. The encoded protein is CASSYRAKNI. The complete CDR3 protein is CASSYRAKNIQYF.

There are many counts of this clone. The CDR3 goes on 3 residues after the read ends, and that part is filled in from the germline J gene. The V call is TRBV5-5, the J call TRBJ1-3; unclear D gene. The CDR3 contains 15 residues. Germline assignment: CDR1 SGHKS and CDR2 YYEKEE (reference sequence). Trimming took off 2 bases at V and 0 bases at J, with 9 bases between the two ends. The chain's CDR3 is CASSFYPSSGNTIYF. The sequenced CDR3 bases are TGTGCCAGCAGCTTTTATCCCAGCTCTGGAAACACC.

This clone was recorded many times. The CDR3 end lies 3 residues beyond the end of the read and is filled in from the germline J gene. V gene TRBV7-3 combines with J gene TRBJ2-7, with D possibly matching TRBD1 (7 bases). There are 16 residues in the CDR3. The V end lost 1 base, the J end lost 0 bases, and 13 bases lay between the germline ends. Per germline, CDR1 SGHTA and CDR2 FQGTGA. The sequenced part of the CDR3 DNA is TGTGCCAGCAGCTTAATTTTGCGGGACAGCTCCTACGAG. Its protein product is CASSLILRDSSYE. In full, the CDR3 reads CASSLILRDSSYEQYF.

This clone was picked up many times. The CDR3 goes on 3 residues after the read ends, and that part is filled in from the germline J gene. This chain connects TRBV18 to TRBJ2-5; 11 bases are shared with TRBD2. Germline-derived CDR1 and CDR2 are KGHSH and LQKENI. Losses at the gene ends were 6 bases for V and 4 bases for J; bases not matched to a gene: 10. The CDR3 is 16 residues long. The CDR3 sequence is CASSLLTSGSGETQYF. The sequenced part of the CDR3 DNA is TGTGCCAGCTCTCTTCTAACTAGCGGGAGTGGAGAGACC.

Ten or more counts support this clone. The CDR3 is cut off 3 residues early in the read; its end comes from the germline J gene. The rearrangement links TRBV20-1 to TRBJ1-1; the D gene is possibly TRBD1 (5 bases). This CDR3 region has 13 residues. CDR1 and CDR2 (germline): DFQATT, SNEGSKA (reference sequence). The CDR3 loop is CSASGGNRLEAFF. Incomplete CDR3 DNA: TGCAGTGCCAGCGGGGGGAACAGGTTAGAA.

Turning to this clone: This could be a read error, since a much larger clone is one nucleotide away. From the germline J gene comes the end of the CDR3, since the read stops 3 residues before it. The chain has TRBV6-2 or TRBV6-3 and TRBJ2-2; D is possibly TRBD1 or TRBD2 (5 bases each). The CDR3 runs to 15 residues. Germline CDR1 is MNHEY and CDR2 is SVGEGT. This CDR3 reads CASEGWRPGANVLFF. CDR3 DNA (partial): TGTGCCAGCGAGGGGTGGAGGCCTGGGGCCAACGTG.

The table lists this clone with many counts. The read stops 3 residues short of the end of the CDR3; the missing end is completed from the germline J gene. J is TRBJ2-1 and V is TRBV5-1; 10 bases match TRBD1. V lost 3 bases, J lost 9 bases, and 9 bases stayed unmatched. Germline-derived CDR1 and CDR2 are SGHRS and YFSETQ. CDR3 length: 15 residues. Partial CDR3 DNA: TGCGCCAGCAGCTCCGGGGACAGGGGTGGGAGTGAG. It specifies CASSSGDRGGSE. The CDR3 reads in full as CASSSGDRGGSEQFF.

There are many counts of this clone. A read error may produce the germline difference seen at one junction end. CDR3 loop: CASTLGLARTQYF. The DNA read from the CDR3 is TGTGCCAGCACCTTGGGACTGGCGAGGACC. The chain is built from TRBV5-6 and TRBJ2-5; TRBD2 is a possible D gene (6 bases). The CDR3 end falls 3 residues outside the read, so it is completed with the germline J gene. The germline V gene has CDR1 SGHDT and CDR2 YYEEEE. The length of the CDR3 is 13 residues.

This clone was counted ten times or more. The read finishes 3 residues shy of the CDR3 end, and the germline J gene is used to complete it. The chain recombines TRBV30 with TRBJ1-5, with D perhaps TRBD1 (5 bases). V was trimmed by 1 base and J by 4 bases, leaving 11 bases between them. The CDR3 runs 14 residues. Per the germline V gene, CDR1 is GTSNPN and CDR2 is SVGIG (reference sequence). CDR3 loop: CAWSAGQWNQPQHF. The DNA read from the CDR3 is TGTGCCTGGAGTGCAGGGCAGTGGAATCAGCCC. Full variable domain (outside the CDR3, taken from reference TRBV30 and TRBJ1-5): SQTIHQWPATLVQPVGSPLSLECTVEGTSNPNLYWYRQAAGRGLQLLFYSVGIGQISSEVPQNLSASRPQDRQFILSSKKLLLSDSGFYLCAWSAGQWNQPQHFGDGTRLSIL.

This clone has ten or more counts. The DNA ends 3 residues before the CDR3 does, and the rest of the CDR3 is filled in from the germline J gene. This CDR3 is also generated by other DNA sequences in the sample. V and J are TRBV7-3 and TRBJ1-3, with D perhaps matching TRBD1 (5 bases). Trimming stripped 0 bases from V and 2 bases from J, with 8 bases between. This CDR3 spans 15 amino acids. Germline lookup yields CDR1 SGHTA and CDR2 FQGTGA. The CDR3 bases that were read are TGTGCCAGCAGCTTAACAGGGGAGGCTGGAAACACC. It encodes CASSLTGEAGNT. The entire CDR3 reads CASSLTGEAGNTIYF.

In this sample, this clone turned up many times. The missing CDR3 end, 3 residues past where the read stops, is filled in from the germline J gene. The chain uses TRBV18 and TRBJ1-1, with no clear D. Germline V lookup: CDR1 KGHSH, CDR2 LQKENI. This CDR3 spans 13 amino acids. The V and J ends lost 4 bases and 0 bases respectively, with 6 bases between them. The sequenced CDR3 bases are TGTGCCAGCTCACGAGCTATGAACACTGAA. The encoded protein is CASSRAMNTE. From start to end, the CDR3 is CASSRAMNTEAFF.

The sample holds many counts of this clone. The CDR3 reads CASSLSHLGEENIQYF. The sequenced part of the CDR3 DNA is TGTGCCAGCAGTTTATCGCATTTAGGGGAGGAAAACATT. This rearrangement joins TRBV27 to TRBJ2-4; TRBD2 is a possible D gene (6 bases). The read ends 3 residues shy of where the CDR3 ends; the end is completed using the germline J gene. Looked up from germline, CDR1 is MNHEY and CDR2 is SMNVEV (reference sequence). The ends were cut back, 0 bases at V and 5 bases at J, with 14 bases in the middle. The CDR3 totals 16 residues.

This clone was recorded many times. CDR3 protein: CASSPGDRDEDIQYF. The covered CDR3 bases are TGTGCCAGCTCACCAGGGGACAGGGATGAGGACATT. The chain is built from TRBV18 and TRBJ2-4; TRBD1 matches at 9 bases. The read ends 3 residues shy of where the CDR3 ends; the end is completed using the germline J gene. Germline V gives CDR1 KGHSH, CDR2 LQKENI. The V segment lost 2 bases and the J segment 8 bases; nucleotides outside the gene matches: 7. The CDR3 runs 15 residues.

This clone was picked up many times. The observed sequence ends 3 residues before the CDR3 terminus, with the missing tail filled in from the germline J gene. The rearrangement joins TRBV20-1 to TRBJ1-1; TRBD1 matches 7 bases. This CDR3 is built from 14 residues. CDR1 DFQATT and CDR2 SNEGSKA come from the germline V gene (reference sequence). V dropped 5 bases and J dropped 1; count of bases not matched to a gene: 7. CDR3 amino acids: CSARRAGGNTEAFF. CDR3 DNA, as far as it was read: TGCAGTGCTCGAAGGGCAGGGGGGAACACTGAA.

This clone was detected ten times or more. The read comes to an end 3 residues before the CDR3 does, leaving the germline J gene to fill in the end. The chain employs TRBV29-1 and TRBJ2-3; D perhaps matches TRBD2 (6 bases). Germline V gives CDR1 SQVTM, CDR2 ANQGSEA. Trimming took 3 bases from V and 6 from J, leaving 19 bases between them. CDR3 size: 15 residues. The DNA read from the CDR3 is TGCAGCGTTGAGAGGAGGGGCCCGCAGGGTGATACG. Protein: CSVERRGPQGDT. In full, the CDR3 is CSVERRGPQGDTQYF.